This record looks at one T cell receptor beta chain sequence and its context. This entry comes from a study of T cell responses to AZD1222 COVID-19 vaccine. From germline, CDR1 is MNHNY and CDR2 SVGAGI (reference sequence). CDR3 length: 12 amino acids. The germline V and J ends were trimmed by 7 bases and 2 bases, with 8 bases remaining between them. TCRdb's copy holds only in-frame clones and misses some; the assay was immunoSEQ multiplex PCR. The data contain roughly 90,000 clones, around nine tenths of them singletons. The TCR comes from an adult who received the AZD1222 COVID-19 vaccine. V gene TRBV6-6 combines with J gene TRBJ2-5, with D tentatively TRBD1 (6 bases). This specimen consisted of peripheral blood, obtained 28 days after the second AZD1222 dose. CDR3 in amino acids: CASTDSQETQYF. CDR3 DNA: TGTGCCAGCACGGACAGTCAAGAGACCCAGTACTTC.